One sample yielded the 21 T cell receptor beta chains listed below, sequenced in a study of a mutant IDH1 vaccine in newly diagnosed glioma. Method: immunoSEQ multiplex PCR; TCRdb's copy keeps in-frame clones and lacks some. The sample includes tens of thousands of clones, 83% seen only once; the top ten take around 7%. Time point indicated: baseline, week 1 (first vaccination visit). Specified treatment: pre-vaccination baseline after standard-of-care therapy. Here the sequenced sample was PBMCs, taken from a glioma patient treated with radiotherapy, temozolomide or both. All receptors derive from a woman in her 50s with glioma.

The chain joins TRBV9 to TRBJ2-2; D might be TRBD1 (5 bases). This CDR3 has 16 amino acids. Trimming took 0 bases from V and 4 from J, leaving 13 bases between them. The germline V gene has CDR1 SGDLS and CDR2 YYNGEE. The CDR3 protein is CASSVGGQGSTGELFF. The CDR3 coding sequence is TGTGCCAGCAGCGTAGGGGGCCAGGGAAGCACCGGGGAGCTGTTTTTT.

The chain is built from TRBV6-5 and TRBJ1-1, with 8 bases matching TRBD1. V was clipped by 4 bases and J by 1 base; unmatched bases: 2. In germline, CDR1 is MNHEY, CDR2 SVGAGI. The CDR3 is made up of 14 amino acids. Written as DNA, the CDR3 is TGTGCCAGCAGTTCCGGGACAGGGAACACTGAAGCTTTCTTT. Translating gives CASSSGTGNTEAFF.

This CDR3 is CASSWTGPQETQYF. The CDR3 DNA reads as TGCGCCAGCAGCTGGACGGGACCGCAAGAGACCCAGTACTTC. The J gene is TRBJ2-5, the V gene TRBV5-1; TRBD1 or TRBD2 may be the D gene (5 bases each). Germline loops: CDR1 SGHRS, CDR2 YFSETQ. V lost 3 bases, J lost 2 bases, and 11 bases lay in between. The length of the CDR3 is 14 residues. Full variable domain (rest looked up from reference TRBV5-1 and TRBJ2-5): KAGVTQTPRYLIKTRGQQVTLSCSPISGHRSVSWYQQTPGQGLQFLFEYFSETQRNKGNFPGRFSGRQFSNSRSEMNVSTLELGDSALYLCASSWTGPQETQYFGPGTRLLVL.

The genes are TRBV4-2 and TRBJ1-2; D gene ambiguous. Germline V gives CDR1 LGHNA, CDR2 YNFKEQ. The CDR3 is 18 amino acids. The V and J ends lost 0 bases and 0 bases respectively, with 17 bases between them. This CDR3 reads CASSQDLPRIEANYGYTF. DNA of the CDR3: TGTGCCAGCAGCCAAGATCTGCCCAGGATCGAAGCTAACTATGGCTACACCTTC.

V is TRBV6-5 and J is TRBJ2-5; 9 bases fit TRBD1. Trimming at V came to 10 bases and at J to 4 bases, leaving 4 bases not matched to a gene. This CDR3 is 12 amino acids long. The germline gives CDR1 MNHEY, CDR2 SVGAGI. Written as DNA, the CDR3 is TGTGCCACCAGGGGACAGGGAGAGACCCAGTACTTC. This codes for CATRGQGETQYF.

The rearrangement uses TRBV5-4 and TRBJ2-7; D unclear. The CDR3 is 13 residues long. CDR1 is SGHNT and CDR2 is YYREEE in the germline V gene (reference sequence). V lost 4 bases to trimming and J lost 6 bases, with 14 bases between them. CDR3 bases: TGTGCCAGCAGCGTACTCCGCGAGGCCGAGCAGTACTTC. It codes for CASSVLREAEQYF. The full variable domain, its missing parts supplied by reference TRBV5-4 and TRBJ2-7, is ETGVTQSPTHLIKTRGQQVTLRCSSQSGHNTVSWYQQALGQGPQFIFQYYREEENGRGNFPPRFSGLQFPNYSSELNVNALELDDSALYLCASSVLREAEQYFGPGTRLTVT.

Worth noting for this clone: Other DNA sequences of this sample code for an identical CDR3. The chain uses TRBV5-1 and TRBJ2-3; D call uncertain. V lost 1 base, J lost 2 bases, and 2 bases lay in between. Germline V CDR1 and CDR2: SGHRS, YFSETQ. The CDR3 spans 12 residues. The CDR3 spells CASSLSTDTQYF. In DNA, the CDR3 is TGCGCCAGCAGCTTGTCCACAGATACGCAGTATTTT.

Notes on this clone: The junction departs from the called germline gene at one end, perhaps through a read error. The rearrangement joins TRBV2 to TRBJ1-2, with D possibly TRBD1 on 5 matching bases. The CDR3 runs to 11 residues. Per germline, CDR1 SNHLY and CDR2 FYNNEI. This CDR3 is CASKEDGARCF. CDR3 nucleotide sequence: TGTGCCAGCAAAGAGGACGGGGCCCGGTGTTTC.

The gene calls are TRBV6-6 and TRBJ2-7; 10 bases map to TRBD1. CDR1 MNHNY and CDR2 SVGAGI come from the germline V gene (reference sequence). The CDR3 sequence is 15 residues long. The J segment lost 3 bases and the V segment lost 7 bases, leaving 9 bases of the junction unmatched. CDR3 bases: TGTGCCAGCACCAACAGACAGGGGGCTATCTACGAGCAGTACTTC. This codes for CASTNRQGAIYEQYF.

Worth noting for this clone: The same CDR3 is also encoded by other DNA sequences in this sample. The V gene is TRBV4-1, the J gene TRBJ2-1, with D tentatively TRBD1 or TRBD2 (5 bases each). The germline gives CDR1 MGHRA, CDR2 YSYEKL. Trimming left V 0 bases short and J 4 bases short, with 10 bases between. The CDR3 runs to 15 residues. The CDR3: CASSQDRDLYNEQFF. The CDR3 DNA follows: TGCGCCAGCAGCCAAGATAGGGACCTTTACAATGAGCAGTTCTTC.

The chain combines TRBV5-6 with TRBJ1-6; D possibly corresponds to TRBD1 (5 bases). Germline loops: CDR1 SGHDT, CDR2 YYEEEE. There are 17 residues in the CDR3. V lost 4 bases and J lost 1, with 15 bases in between. CDR3 nucleotides: TGTGCCAGCAGCCCCGGGCGCTCAGGGTCCTATAATTCACCCCTCCACTTT. It translates to CASSPGRSGSYNSPLHF.

This CDR3 reads CAINPDRGPNTEAFF. DNA for the CDR3: TGTGCCATCAACCCCGACAGGGGGCCGAACACTGAAGCTTTCTTT. The chain combines TRBV10-3 with TRBJ1-1; 10 bases are a match to TRBD1. The CDR3 runs to 15 residues. The ends lost 7 bases at V and 1 base at J; junction bases unmatched: 6. The germline gives CDR1 ENHRY, CDR2 SYGVKD.

This clone was seen a few times. This rearrangement joins TRBV27 to TRBJ1-2; no clear D. The CDR3 is 13 amino acids. CDR1 is MNHEY, CDR2 SMNVEV, per germline (reference sequence). Trimming shortened V by 2 bases and J by 4 bases, and 8 bases separated the two germline ends. The CDR3 region is CASSLGGFYGYTF. CDR3 sequence (DNA): TGTGCCAGCAGTTTAGGAGGCTTCTATGGCTACACCTTC.

The V gene is TRBV29-1, the J gene TRBJ1-5; TRBD1 might be the D (6 bases). The V end was cut by 4 bases, the J end by 5 bases, with 12 bases between. From germline, CDR1 is SQVTM and CDR2 ANQGSEA. CDR3 length: 13 amino acids. The CDR3 DNA reads as TGCAGCGTTGCGACAGGCAGGGATCAGCCCCAGCATTTT. The encoded protein is CSVATGRDQPQHF.

This chain joins TRBV5-1 and TRBJ2-2; D is ambiguous. Trimming took 7 bases from V and 6 from J, leaving 16 bases between them. Looked up from germline, CDR1 is SGHRS and CDR2 is YFSETQ. The CDR3 has 14 residues. CDR3 coding DNA: TGCGCCAGCTGCGAAGATGTCGCCCCCGGGGAGCTGTTTTTT. Residues: CASCEDVAPGELFF.

The chain links TRBV7-2 to TRBJ2-5; TRBD2 matches 15 bases. Germline V gives CDR1 SGHTA, CDR2 FQGNSA. This CDR3 is built from 17 residues. Unmatched junction bases numbered 5, after V lost 1 base and J lost 5 bases. The CDR3 sequence is CASSLVGTSGGMETQYF. CDR3 DNA sequence: TGTGCCAGCAGCTTAGTAGGGACTAGCGGGGGGATGGAGACCCAGTACTTC.

V usage is TRBV5-1 and J usage is TRBJ2-7; 7 bases map to TRBD1. CDR3 length: 15 residues. Trimming removed 4 bases from V and 3 bases from J; junction bases left unmatched: 10. Germline CDR1 reads SGHRS; CDR2 reads YFSETQ. CDR3 coding DNA: TGCGCCAGCAGCCCCGAGGTGGGACAGAGCTACGAGCAGTACTTC. Amino acids: CASSPEVGQSYEQYF.

The chain is built from TRBV7-9 and TRBJ2-7, with 7 bases identical to TRBD2. Germline V gene sequence: CDR1 SEHNR, CDR2 FQNEAQ (reference sequence). The CDR3 covers 12 residues. After removal of 4 bases from V and 12 bases from J, the junction contained 9 bases not matched to a gene. The DNA of the CDR3 is TGTGCCAGCAGCTACCCTGGGGAGGGGACGTACTTC. Residues: CASSYPGEGTYF.

The J gene is TRBJ1-6, the V gene TRBV4-1, with a weak D call TRBD1 (5 bases). Per the germline V gene, CDR1 is MGHRA and CDR2 is YSYEKL. The length of the CDR3 is 15 residues. V was shortened by 1 base and J by 7 bases, with 11 bases between the two germline ends. The chain's CDR3 is CASSQGPAGNSPLHF. In DNA form, the CDR3 reads TGCGCCAGCAGCCAAGGACCCGCAGGGAATTCACCCCTCCACTTT.

The CDR3 DNA sequence: TGTGCCAGCAGCTGGGGACGGTTGAACACTGAAGCTTTCTTT. Amino acids: CASSWGRLNTEAFF. J is TRBJ1-1 and V is TRBV5-5; a possible D gene is TRBD1 (5 bases). This CDR3 comprises 14 residues. Trimming pared 3 bases from V and 0 bases from J, leaving 9 bases between. Per germline, CDR1 SGHKS and CDR2 YYEKEE (reference sequence).

The V gene is TRBV7-3, the J gene TRBJ2-7, with 12 bases identical to TRBD2. Germline trimming cut 4 bases from V and 5 bases from J; bases unmatched to any gene: 3. The germline V gene encodes CDR1 SGHTA and CDR2 FQGTGA. There are 14 residues in the CDR3. CDR3 protein: CASSSGLAGNEQYF. As DNA, the CDR3 is TGTGCCAGCAGCTCAGGACTAGCGGGGAACGAGCAGTACTTC. Complete variable domain (other parts from reference TRBV7-3 and TRBJ2-7): GAGVSQTPSNKVTEKGKYVELRCDPISGHTALYWYRQSLGQGPEFLIYFQGTGAADDSGLPNDRFFAVRPEGSVSTLKIQRTERGDSAVYLCASSSGLAGNEQYFGPGTRLTVT.